This entry lists 9 T cell receptor beta chains sequenced from one sample in a study of persistence of HIV-infected CD4 T cells. Anti-CD3/anti-CD28 beads served as a nonspecific positive control stimulus. Sorting selected CD4+ T cells upregulating both CD40 ligand and CD69. The immunoSEQ assay was version 4, run in survey mode. Here immunoSEQ multiplex PCR was the method, and the copy in TCRdb shows in-frame clones only, minus some. Of some 49,000 clones in the sample, just under 90% were seen once. Antigen specificity for these receptors is unknown. The sequences come from CD4+ T cells sorted from PBMCs after roughly 18-hour stimulation, collected from a patient who received antiretroviral therapy. The receptors come from an adult woman with HIV who was CMV-seropositive.

The chain links TRBV7-2 to TRBJ1-5; D might be TRBD1 (5 bases). The length of the CDR3 is 15 residues. V was pared by 0 bases and J by 3 bases, with 9 bases between. The germline gives CDR1 SGHTA, CDR2 FQGNSA. CDR3 coding DNA: TGTGCCAGCAGCTTAGCGTGGGGGTCCAATCAGCCCCAGCATTTT. This translates into CASSLAWGSNQPQHF.

This clone was observed once. The chain uses TRBV6-2 or TRBV6-3 and TRBJ1-4; no reliable D call. CDR1 is MNHEY, CDR2 SVGEGT, per germline. V was shortened by 0 bases and J by 10 bases, with 12 bases between the two germline ends. The CDR3 consists of 14 residues. The CDR3 nucleotides are TGTGCCAGCAGTTACTCCAGCGGACGGGGAAAACTGTTTTTT. Protein: CASSYSSGRGKLFF.

The chain is built from TRBV18 and TRBJ1-2, with D perhaps matching TRBD1 (5 bases). The CDR3 spans 13 residues. The V gene lost 2 bases and the J gene lost 2 bases, with 6 bases spanning the gap. Germline V CDR1 and CDR2: KGHSH, LQKENI. The CDR3 DNA reads TGTGCCAGCTCACCAGACAGCAACTATGGCTACACCTTC. This translates into CASSPDSNYGYTF.

The rearrangement joins TRBV18 to TRBJ1-2; a weak D match, TRBD1 (5 bases). The V end lost 3 bases, the J end lost 2 bases, and 7 bases lay between the germline ends. This CDR3 comprises 13 residues. Germline V gives CDR1 KGHSH, CDR2 LQKENI. CDR3 sequence: CASSPGRNYGYTF. The CDR3 region has the DNA TGTGCCAGCTCACCGGGACGGAACTATGGCTACACCTTC. Full variable domain (remainder filled in from reference TRBV18 and TRBJ1-2): NAGVMQNPRHLVRRRGQEARLRCSPMKGHSHVYWYRQLPEEGLKFMVYLQKENIIDESGMPKERFSAEFPKEGPSILRIQQVVRGDSAAYFCASSPGRNYGYTFGSGTRLTVV.

The chain recombines TRBV27 with TRBJ2-1; 9 bases align to TRBD2. This CDR3 is built from 15 residues. Germline assignment: CDR1 MNHEY and CDR2 SMNVEV (reference sequence). The V segment lost 2 bases and the J segment 6 bases; nucleotides outside the gene matches: 5. The CDR3 sequence: CASSLGGGGANEQFF. CDR3 in DNA: TGTGCCAGCAGTTTAGGCGGCGGGGGGGCCAATGAGCAGTTCTTC.

The chain recombines TRBV7-9 with TRBJ1-1; D uncertain. CDR1 and CDR2 from the germline V gene are SEHNR and FQNEAQ (reference sequence). The V end was cut by 1 base, the J end by 5 bases, with 5 bases between. The CDR3 loop spans 12 amino acids. CDR3 amino acids: CASSLDRTEAFF. The CDR3 DNA follows: TGTGCCAGCAGCTTAGATCGTACTGAAGCTTTCTTT.

The chain combines TRBV16 with TRBJ2-3, with D maybe TRBD1 (6 bases). Germline assignment: CDR1 KGHSY and CDR2 FQNENV. The CDR3 has 14 residues. Trimming shortened V by 2 bases and J by 3 bases, and 9 bases separated the two germline ends. In DNA form, the CDR3 reads TGTGCCAGCAGCCAAGCAGGGGTGACAGATACGCAGTATTTT. Residues: CASSQAGVTDTQYF.

The CDR3 DNA reads TGTGCCAGCACTGCAACAGGGGGCTTGGGAAACACTGAAGCTTTCTTT. Amino acids: CASTATGGLGNTEAFF. The chain uses TRBV6-6 and TRBJ1-1; TRBD1 agrees at 9 bases. Germline loops: CDR1 MNHNY, CDR2 SVGAGI (reference sequence). Germline trimming cut 7 bases from V and 2 bases from J; bases unmatched to any gene: 11. The CDR3 consists of 16 residues.

This chain links TRBV28 with TRBJ2-7, with D hard to call. Trimming took 6 bases from V and 3 from J, leaving 15 bases between them. The CDR3 sequence is 14 residues long. CDR1 and CDR2 from the germline V gene are MDHEN and SYDVKM. The CDR3 reads CASSSYPFNYEQYF. CDR3 nucleotides: TGTGCCAGCAGCTCATACCCATTTAACTACGAGCAGTACTTC.